The 10 T cell receptor beta chains below come from one sample, sequenced in a study of Ad26.COV2.S vaccination and SARS-CoV-2 variants. Treatment given: around 19 received Ad26.COV2.S at low or high dose, single or two shots; about 5 received placebo; per-sample allocation not given. Specimen acquisition occurred on day 63 following the initial vaccine or placebo injection. This table comes from immunoSEQ multiplex PCR, and its TCRdb copy is limited to in-frame clones, with some not included. The data hold more than 400,000 clones, with 90% observed a single time. The sample here was peripheral blood, taken in a trial of Ad26.COV2.S vaccine versus placebo. These TCRs come from a person aged 18 to 65 who received the Ad26.COV2.S COVID-19 vaccine or a placebo.

The chain recombines TRBV7-9 with TRBJ2-7; D assignment may be TRBD1 or TRBD2 (6 bases each). Germline values: CDR1 SEHNR, CDR2 FQNEAQ (reference sequence). The length of the CDR3 is 16 residues. Trimming cost V 9 bases and J 0 bases, with 21 bases left between them. Here the CDR3 DNA reads TGTGCCAGGGGGGGACATAGGAGGCAGAGCTCCTACGAGCAGTACTTC. Encoded protein: CARGGHRRQSSYEQYF.

The chain carries TRBV7-6 and TRBJ2-5; the D gene is possibly TRBD1 (6 bases). Germline CDR1 and CDR2: SGHVS and FNYEAQ. The CDR3 has 17 residues. V was cut by 4 bases and J by 2 bases, with 20 bases left in between. The CDR3 coding sequence is TGTGCCAGCAGCTCGAACGTAGGGGGAGAGAGGCAAGAGACCCAGTACTTC. Its protein product is CASSSNVGGERQETQYF.

The chain employs TRBV7-6 and TRBJ2-2, with 12 bases identical to TRBD2. Germline CDR1 is SGHVS and CDR2 is FNYEAQ. This CDR3 has 19 amino acids. After removal of 2 bases from V and 0 bases from J, the junction contained 7 bases not matched to a gene. In nucleotides, the CDR3 is TGTGCCAGCAGCTTACCTGAACTAGCGGGAGGTACGAACACCGGGGAGCTGTTTTTT. Protein sequence: CASSLPELAGGTNTGELFF. Together with reference TRBV7-6 and TRBJ2-2, the CDR3 gives the full variable domain: GAGVSQSPRYKVTKRGQDVALRCDPISGHVSLYWYRQALGQGPEFLTYFNYEAQQDKSGLPNDRFSAERPEGSISTLTIQRTEQRDSAMYRCASSLPELAGGTNTGELFFGEGSRLTVL.

This chain connects TRBV7-6 to TRBJ2-1; D may be TRBD2 (6 bases). This CDR3 spans 15 amino acids. Germline V gene data show CDR1 as SGHVS and CDR2 as FNYEAQ. Trimming pared 6 bases from V and 4 bases from J, leaving 16 bases between. CDR3 DNA: TGTGCCAGCAGACCCGGGGGTCTGGGATACAATGAGCAGTTCTTC. Translated, it gives CASRPGGLGYNEQFF.

The gene calls are TRBV4-3 and TRBJ2-2; D is perhaps TRBD1 (5 bases). V was cut by 3 bases and J by 7 bases, with 24 bases left in between. The length of the CDR3 is 18 residues. The V gene's germline CDR1 is LGHNA and CDR2 YSLEER. Written as DNA, the CDR3 is TGCGCCAGCAGCCAGGGCCCCGGTGGGGCGCATAGGGGCGGGGAGCTGTTTTTT. It encodes CASSQGPGGAHRGGELFF.

The chain carries TRBV6-5 and TRBJ1-5, with a possible D match to TRBD1 (5 bases). From germline, CDR1 is MNHEY and CDR2 SVGAGI. The CDR3 covers 13 residues. V was cut by 6 bases and J by 4 bases, with 10 bases left in between. CDR3: CASRRGSNQPQHF. CDR3 nucleotides: TGTGCCAGCAGACGGGGCAGTAATCAGCCCCAGCATTTT.

The rearrangement joins TRBV7-9 to TRBJ1-4; 9 bases are a match to TRBD1. The CDR3 has 14 amino acids. J lost 10 bases, V lost 5 bases, and 8 bases had no gene match. Germline-derived CDR1 and CDR2 are SEHNR and FQNEAQ (reference sequence). Here the CDR3 reads CASSPGTGTRKLFF. The CDR3 DNA reads as TGTGCCAGCAGCCCCGGGACAGGGACAAGAAAACTGTTTTTT.

DNA of the CDR3: TGTGCCAGCAGTTCCACTAGCGGTCCCTACAATGAGCAGTTCTTC. The encoded protein is CASSSTSGPYNEQFF. The chain recombines TRBV6-2 or TRBV6-3 with TRBJ2-1, with 8 bases aligning to TRBD2. Germline CDR1 and CDR2: MNHEY and SVGEGT. This CDR3 is 15 amino acids long. Trimming at V came to 4 bases and at J to 2 bases, leaving 4 bases not matched to a gene.

The chain joins TRBV19 to TRBJ1-2; D is perhaps TRBD1 (6 bases). Germline V gene sequence: CDR1 LNHDA, CDR2 SQIVND (reference sequence). The CDR3 spans 20 residues. V gave up 3 bases and J gave up 0 bases, with 26 bases separating them. CDR3 in amino acids: CASSMGFNRVTSASNYGYTF. CDR3 nucleotides: TGTGCCAGTAGTATGGGTTTCAACAGGGTCACCTCAGCTTCTAACTATGGCTACACCTTC.

V usage is TRBV7-2 and J usage is TRBJ2-1, with 10 positions matching TRBD1. This CDR3 is built from 15 residues. CDR1 SGHTA and CDR2 FQGNSA come from the germline V gene. Trimming took 4 bases from V and 5 from J; bases not matched to a gene: 5. Here the CDR3 reads CASSYWTGGHNEQFF. In DNA form, the CDR3 reads TGTGCCAGCAGCTATTGGACAGGGGGTCACAATGAGCAGTTCTTC.